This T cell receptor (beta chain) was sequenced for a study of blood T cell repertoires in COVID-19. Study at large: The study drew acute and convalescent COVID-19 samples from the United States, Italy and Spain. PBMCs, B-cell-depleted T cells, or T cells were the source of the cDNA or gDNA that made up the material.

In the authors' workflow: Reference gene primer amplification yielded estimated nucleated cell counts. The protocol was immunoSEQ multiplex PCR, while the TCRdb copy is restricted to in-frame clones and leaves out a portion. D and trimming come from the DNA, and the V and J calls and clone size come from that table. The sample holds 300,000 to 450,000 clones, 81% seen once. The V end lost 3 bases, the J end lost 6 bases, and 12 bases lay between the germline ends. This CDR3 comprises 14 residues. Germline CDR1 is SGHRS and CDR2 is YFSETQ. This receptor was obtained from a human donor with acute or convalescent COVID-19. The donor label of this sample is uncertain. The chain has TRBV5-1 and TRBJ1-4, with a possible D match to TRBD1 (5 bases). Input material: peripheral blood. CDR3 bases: TGCGCCAGCAGCTACCAGGGCGGATATGAAAAACTGTTTTTT. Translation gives CASSYQGGYEKLFF.